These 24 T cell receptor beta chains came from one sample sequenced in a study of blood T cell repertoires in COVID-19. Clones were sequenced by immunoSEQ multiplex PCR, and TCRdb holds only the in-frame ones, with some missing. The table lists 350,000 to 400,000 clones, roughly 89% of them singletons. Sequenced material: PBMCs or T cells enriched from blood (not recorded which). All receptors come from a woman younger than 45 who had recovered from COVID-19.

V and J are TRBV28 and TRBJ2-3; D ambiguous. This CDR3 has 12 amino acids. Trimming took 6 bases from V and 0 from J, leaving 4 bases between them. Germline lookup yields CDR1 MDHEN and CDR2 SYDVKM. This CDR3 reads CASRRSTDTQYF. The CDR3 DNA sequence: TGTGCCAGCAGGAGAAGCACAGATACGCAGTATTTT.

The CDR3 sequence: CATRVRQLGTEAFF. CDR3 DNA sequence: TGTGCCACTAGGGTGAGACAGCTAGGTACTGAAGCTTTCTTT. This chain uses TRBV2 with TRBJ1-1; TRBD1 might be the D (5 bases). Germline CDR1 SNHLY, CDR2 FYNNEI. The CDR3 spans 14 residues. V lost 10 bases to trimming and J lost 5 bases, with 20 bases between them.

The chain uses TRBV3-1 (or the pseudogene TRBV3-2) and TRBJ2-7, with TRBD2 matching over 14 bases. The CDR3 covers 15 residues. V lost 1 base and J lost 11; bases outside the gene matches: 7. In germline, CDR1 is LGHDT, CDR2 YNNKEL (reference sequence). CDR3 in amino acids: CASSQAGTSGRGKYF. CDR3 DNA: TGTGCCAGCAGCCAAGCCGGGACTAGCGGGAGAGGGAAGTACTTC.

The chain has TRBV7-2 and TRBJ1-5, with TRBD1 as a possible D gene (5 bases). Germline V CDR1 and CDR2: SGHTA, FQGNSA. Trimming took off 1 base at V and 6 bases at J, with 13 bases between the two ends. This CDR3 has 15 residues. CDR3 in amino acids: CASSLGGIYFQPQHF. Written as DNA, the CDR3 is TGTGCCAGCAGCTTAGGGGGCATCTATTTTCAGCCCCAGCATTTT.

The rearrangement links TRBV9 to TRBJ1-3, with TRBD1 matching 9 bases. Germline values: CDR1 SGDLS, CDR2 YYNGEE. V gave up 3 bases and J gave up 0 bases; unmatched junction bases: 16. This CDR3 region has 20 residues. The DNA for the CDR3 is TGTGCCAGCAGCGAAACTTTAGGACAGGGGCGTCTCCGCTCTGGAAACACCATATATTTT. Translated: CASSETLGQGRLRSGNTIYF.

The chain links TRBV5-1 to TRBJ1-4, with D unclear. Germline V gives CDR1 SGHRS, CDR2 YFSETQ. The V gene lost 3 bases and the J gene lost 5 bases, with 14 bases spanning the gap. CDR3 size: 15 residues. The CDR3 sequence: CASSSTGLLNEKLFF. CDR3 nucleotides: TGCGCCAGCAGCTCAACCGGGTTGCTCAATGAAAAACTGTTTTTT.

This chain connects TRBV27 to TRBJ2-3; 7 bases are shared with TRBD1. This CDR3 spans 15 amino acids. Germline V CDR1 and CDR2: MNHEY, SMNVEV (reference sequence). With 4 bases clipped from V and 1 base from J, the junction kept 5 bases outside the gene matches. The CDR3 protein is CASSSRTGRTDTQYF. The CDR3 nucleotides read TGTGCCAGCAGTTCTCGGACAGGACGCACAGATACGCAGTATTTT.

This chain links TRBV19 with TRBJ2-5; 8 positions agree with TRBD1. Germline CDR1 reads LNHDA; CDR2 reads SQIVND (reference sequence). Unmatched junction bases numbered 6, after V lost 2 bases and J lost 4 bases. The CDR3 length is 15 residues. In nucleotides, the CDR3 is TGTGCCAGTAGTATAAGTGACAGGGGAAGAGAGACCCAGTACTTC. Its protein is CASSISDRGRETQYF.

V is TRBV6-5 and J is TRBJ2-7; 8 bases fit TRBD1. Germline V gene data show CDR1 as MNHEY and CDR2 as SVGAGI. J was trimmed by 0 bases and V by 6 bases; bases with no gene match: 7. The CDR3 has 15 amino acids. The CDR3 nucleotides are TGTGCCAGCAGAGGGACAGGTGCCCCCTCCTACGAGCAGTACTTC. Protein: CASRGTGAPSYEQYF.

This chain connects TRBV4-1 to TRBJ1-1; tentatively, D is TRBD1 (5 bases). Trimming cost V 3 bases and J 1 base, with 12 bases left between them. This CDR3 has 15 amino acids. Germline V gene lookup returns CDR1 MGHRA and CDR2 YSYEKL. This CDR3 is CASSQVNGANTEAFF. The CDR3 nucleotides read TGCGCCAGCAGCCAGGTCAATGGGGCGAACACTGAAGCTTTCTTT.

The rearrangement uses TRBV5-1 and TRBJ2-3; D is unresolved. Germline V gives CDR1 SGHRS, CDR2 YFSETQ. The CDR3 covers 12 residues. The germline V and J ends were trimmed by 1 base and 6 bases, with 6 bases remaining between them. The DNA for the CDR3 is TGCGCCAGCAGCTTGTTGTCGGATACGCAGTATTTT. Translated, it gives CASSLLSDTQYF.

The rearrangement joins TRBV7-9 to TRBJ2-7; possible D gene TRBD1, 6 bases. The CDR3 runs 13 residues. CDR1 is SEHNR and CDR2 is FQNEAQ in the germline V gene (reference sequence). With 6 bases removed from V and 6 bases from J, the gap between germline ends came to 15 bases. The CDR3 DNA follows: TGTGCCAGCAGTCTGGGGGCGCCTATCGAGCAGTACTTC. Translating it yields CASSLGAPIEQYF.

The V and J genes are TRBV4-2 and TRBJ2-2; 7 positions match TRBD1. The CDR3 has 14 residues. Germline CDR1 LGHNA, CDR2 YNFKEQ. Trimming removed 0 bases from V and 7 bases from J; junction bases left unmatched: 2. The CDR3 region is CASSQEGGYGELFF. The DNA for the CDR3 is TGTGCCAGCAGCCAAGAAGGGGGCTACGGGGAGCTGTTTTTT.

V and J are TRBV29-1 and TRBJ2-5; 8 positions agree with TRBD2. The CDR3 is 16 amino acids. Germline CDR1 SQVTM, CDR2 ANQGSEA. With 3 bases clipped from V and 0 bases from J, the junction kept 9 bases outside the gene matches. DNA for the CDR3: TGCAGCGTTGATTCGGGGACTAGAAGGTACCAAGAGACCCAGTACTTC. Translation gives CSVDSGTRRYQETQYF.

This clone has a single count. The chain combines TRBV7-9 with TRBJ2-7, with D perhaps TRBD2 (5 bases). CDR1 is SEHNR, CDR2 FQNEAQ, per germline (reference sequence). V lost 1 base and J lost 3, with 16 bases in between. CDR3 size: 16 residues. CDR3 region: CASSLGGKRRIYEQYF. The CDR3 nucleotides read TGTGCCAGCAGCTTAGGAGGGAAAAGAAGAATCTACGAGCAGTACTTC.

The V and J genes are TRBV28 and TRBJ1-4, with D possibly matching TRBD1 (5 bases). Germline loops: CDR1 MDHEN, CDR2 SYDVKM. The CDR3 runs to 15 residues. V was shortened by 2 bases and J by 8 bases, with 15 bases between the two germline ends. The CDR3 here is CASSLRAGLREKLFF. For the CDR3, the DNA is TGTGCCAGCAGTTTAAGGGCAGGGTTGAGAGAAAAACTGTTTTTT.

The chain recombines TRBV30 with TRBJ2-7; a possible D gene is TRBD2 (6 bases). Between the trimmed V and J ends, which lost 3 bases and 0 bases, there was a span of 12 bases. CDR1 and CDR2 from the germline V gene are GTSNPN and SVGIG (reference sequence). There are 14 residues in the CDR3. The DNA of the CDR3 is TGTGCCTGGAGGGGAGCGGGTAGCTCCTACGAGCAGTACTTC. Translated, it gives CAWRGAGSSYEQYF.

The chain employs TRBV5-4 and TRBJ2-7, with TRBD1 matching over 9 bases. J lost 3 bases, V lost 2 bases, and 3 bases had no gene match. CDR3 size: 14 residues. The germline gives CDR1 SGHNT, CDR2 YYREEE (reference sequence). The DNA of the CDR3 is TGTGCCAGCAGCTTCATGACAGGGGGCTACGAGCAGTACTTC. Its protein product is CASSFMTGGYEQYF. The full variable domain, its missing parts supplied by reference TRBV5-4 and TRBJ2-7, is ETGVTQSPTHLIKTRGQQVTLRCSSQSGHNTVSWYQQALGQGPQFIFQYYREEENGRGNFPPRFSGLQFPNYSSELNVNALELDDSALYLCASSFMTGGYEQYFGPGTRLTVT.

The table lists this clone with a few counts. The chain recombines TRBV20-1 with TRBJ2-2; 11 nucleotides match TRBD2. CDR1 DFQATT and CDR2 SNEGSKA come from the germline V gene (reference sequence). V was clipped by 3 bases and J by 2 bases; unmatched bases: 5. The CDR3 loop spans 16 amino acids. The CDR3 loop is CSASRTSGSNTGELFF. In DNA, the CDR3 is TGCAGTGCTAGTCGGACTAGCGGGTCTAACACCGGGGAGCTGTTTTTT.

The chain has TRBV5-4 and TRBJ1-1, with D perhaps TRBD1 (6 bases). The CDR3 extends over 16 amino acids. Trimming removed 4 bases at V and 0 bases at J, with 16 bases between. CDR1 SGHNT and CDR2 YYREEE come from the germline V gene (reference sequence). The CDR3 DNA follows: TGTGCCAGCAGCCCGGACCCAACAGGGCTGAACACTGAAGCTTTCTTT. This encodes CASSPDPTGLNTEAFF.

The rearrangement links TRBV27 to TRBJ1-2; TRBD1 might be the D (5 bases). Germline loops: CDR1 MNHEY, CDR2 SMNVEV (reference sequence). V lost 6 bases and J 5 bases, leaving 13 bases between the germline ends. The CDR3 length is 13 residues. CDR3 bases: TGTGCCAGCAGGTCGACGCAGGGATATGGCTACACCTTC. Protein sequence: CASRSTQGYGYTF.

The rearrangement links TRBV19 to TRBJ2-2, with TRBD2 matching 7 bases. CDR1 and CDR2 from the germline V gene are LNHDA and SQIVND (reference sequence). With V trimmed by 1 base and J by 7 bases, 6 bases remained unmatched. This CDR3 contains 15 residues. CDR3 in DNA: TGTGCCAGTAGTATAGGCGGGAGCTTTGGCGGGGAGCTGTTTTTT. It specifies CASSIGGSFGGELFF.

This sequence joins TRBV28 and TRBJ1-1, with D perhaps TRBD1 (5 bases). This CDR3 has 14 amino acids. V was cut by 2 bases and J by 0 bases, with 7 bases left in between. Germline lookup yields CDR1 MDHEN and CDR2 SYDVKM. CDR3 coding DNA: TGTGCCAGCAGTTTAGGGACTGTGAACACTGAAGCTTTCTTT. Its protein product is CASSLGTVNTEAFF.

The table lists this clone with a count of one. In DNA form, the CDR3 reads TGTGCCAGTAGTATAGTTCCCCCTTGGACAGGCCCAGTCCCTGAAGCTTTCTTT. This codes for CASSIVPPWTGPVPEAFF. The chain recombines TRBV19 with TRBJ1-1; 7 bases line up with TRBD1. Germline values: CDR1 LNHDA, CDR2 SQIVND (reference sequence). This CDR3 comprises 18 residues. V lost 1 base to trimming and J lost 6 bases; unmatched junction nucleotides: 17.